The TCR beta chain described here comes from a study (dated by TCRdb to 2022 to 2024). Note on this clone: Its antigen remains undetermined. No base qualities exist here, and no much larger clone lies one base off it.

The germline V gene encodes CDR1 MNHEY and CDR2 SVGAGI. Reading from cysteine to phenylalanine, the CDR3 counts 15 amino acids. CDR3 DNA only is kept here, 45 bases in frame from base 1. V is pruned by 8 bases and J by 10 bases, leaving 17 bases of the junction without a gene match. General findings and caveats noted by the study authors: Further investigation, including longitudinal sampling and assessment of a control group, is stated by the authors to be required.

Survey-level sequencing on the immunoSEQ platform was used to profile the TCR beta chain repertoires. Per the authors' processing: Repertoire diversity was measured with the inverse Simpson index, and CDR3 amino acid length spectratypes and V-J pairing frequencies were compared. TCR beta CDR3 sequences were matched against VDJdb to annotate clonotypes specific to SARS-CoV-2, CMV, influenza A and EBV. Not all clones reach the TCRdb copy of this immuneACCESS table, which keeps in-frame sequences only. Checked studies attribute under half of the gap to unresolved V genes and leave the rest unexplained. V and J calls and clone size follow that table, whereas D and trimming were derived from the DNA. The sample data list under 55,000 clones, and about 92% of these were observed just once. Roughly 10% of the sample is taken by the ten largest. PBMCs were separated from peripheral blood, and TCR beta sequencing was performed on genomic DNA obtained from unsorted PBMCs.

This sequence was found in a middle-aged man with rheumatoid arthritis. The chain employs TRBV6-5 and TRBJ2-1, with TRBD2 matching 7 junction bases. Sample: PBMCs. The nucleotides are TGTGCCAGCCAACGGACTAGGTCGAAAGGTCGGGAGCAGTTCTTC. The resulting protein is CASQRTRSKGREQFF.